Described below is a single T cell receptor beta chain sequence and its context. Its antigen remains unidentified. The sample comes from a study of identical twins. Findings and limits, study-wide: The conclusions drew on cross-sectional statistical analysis instead of tracking the same donors.

A universal primer site arose from template switching, and cDNA bore unique molecular identifiers. Each CDR3 protein gets one entry after TCRdb re-called the 5' RACE reads with MiXCR. Among 600,000 to 850,000 distinct CDR3 sequences, 15% to 20% were seen once, and the ten largest hold around 13%. With 2 bases removed from V and 6 bases from J, the gap between germline ends came to 13 bases. The CDR3 has 14 amino acids. Germline assignment: CDR1 SNHLY and CDR2 FYNNEI. This sample also appeared in a second study, on T cells expressing NK-cell markers. That investigation notes: HCMV seropositivity characterized most of the eight sequenced donors, and seronegativity one.

Source material: PBMCs. The J gene is TRBJ1-2, the V gene TRBV2; TRBD1 is a possible D gene (5 bases). The clonotype was recovered from a woman younger than 30 in good health. CDR3: CASSEFPGENGYTF. In DNA, the CDR3 is TGTGCCAGCAGTGAATTTCCGGGGGAGAATGGCTACACCTTC.